These T cell receptor beta chains were read from a single sample in a study of shared clonotypes between healthy human individuals. The protocol was immunoSEQ multiplex PCR, while the TCRdb copy is restricted to in-frame clones and leaves out a portion. Seen here are about 1.1 million clones, about 72% observed once, and the top ten hold roughly 0.82%. Sequenced sample: memory CD4+ T cells from PBMCs. Receptor source: a man younger than 35 in good health. Some clones in this sample may be carry-over from other donors' samples. Both conserved end residues are part of each CDR3. A D gene is named only where the DNA matches it firmly. Clone sizes are given selectively: once, few, many, or a class where the clone is expanded.

cdr3_length j_call d_call clone_size v_call cdr3_nt cdr3_aa
14 TRBJ2-2 - - TRBV7-3 TGTGCCAGCAGTCCGGGCCTAAGCACCGGGGAGCTGTTTTTT CASSPGLSTGELFF
16 TRBJ2-5 - - TRBV9 TGTGCCAGCGCCCCGGGGCGACTGGGCGATGGGCGGACCCAGTACTTC CASAPGRLGDGRTQYF
14 TRBJ1-1 - - TRBV5-1 TGCGCCAGCAGCTTTACGGGTGTGAACACTGAAGCTTTCTTT CASSFTGVNTEAFF
15 TRBJ2-3 - - TRBV7-8 TGTGCCAGCAGCTTAAAGAGAGGCCGAACAGATACGCAGTATTTT CASSLKRGRTDTQYF
13 TRBJ1-4 - - TRBV5-8 TGTGCCAGCAGCAGACGGACGAATGAAAAACTGTTTTTT CASSRRTNEKLFF
12 TRBJ2-3 TRBD1 - TRBV7-3 TGTGCCAGCAGCCCCGGGACAGGCTCGCAGTATTTT CASSPGTGSQYF
14 TRBJ1-1 - few TRBV7-8 TGTGCCAGCAGCTTTATCGGGGGCCGGGCTGAAGCTTTCTTT CASSFIGGRAEAFF
15 TRBJ1-4 TRBD1 few TRBV14 TGTGCCAGCAGCCTACAGGGGCGCCCAAATGAAAAACTGTTTTTT CASSLQGRPNEKLFF
13 TRBJ2-1 TRBD1 - TRBV7-2 TGTGCCAGCAGCCGGGACAGGGGTAATGAGCAGTTCTTC CASSRDRGNEQFF
13 TRBJ1-5 - few TRBV28 TGTGCCAGCAGTTTTTCCCCGGGTCAGCCCCAGCATTTT CASSFSPGQPQHF
13 TRBJ2-7 - - TRBV10-3 TGTGCCATCAGGGGAACTGGGGGCTACGAGCAGTACTTC CAIRGTGGYEQYF
15 TRBJ1-5 TRBD1 few TRBV5-1 TGCGCCAGCAGCTTACAGGGGGAGGGCAATCAGCCCCAGCATTTT CASSLQGEGNQPQHF